The rows below give T cell receptor beta chains drawn from one sample of a study of a mutant IDH1 vaccine in newly diagnosed glioma. Using immunoSEQ multiplex PCR, the repertoire was profiled, and TCRdb retains in-frame clones only, with some absent. The sample has 70,000 to 100,000 clones, over 70% seen once. Sequencing used PBMCs, obtained from a glioma patient treated with radiotherapy, temozolomide or both. The receptors derive from a man aged 35 to 55 with glioma. Some clones in this sample may be carry-over from other donors' samples. CDR3s include the opening cysteine and the closing phenylalanine or tryptophan. Each record gives: clone size, D gene, J gene, V gene, CDR3 DNA, CDR3 protein. D genes are given only for firm matches. Clone size, where shown, is once, few, many, or a class for clones that have expanded.

NA TRBD1 TRBJ1-6 TRBV10-2 TGCGCCAGCAGTGACCGACAGGGCAATTCACCCCTCCACTTT CASSDRQGNSPLHF
NA NA TRBJ2-1 TRBV5-1 TGCGCCAGCAGCTTCTCATCAGGGCGTCACTACAATGAGCAGTTCTTC CASSFSSGRHYNEQFF
NA TRBD1 TRBJ1-5 TRBV18 TGTGCCAGCTCACCAGGACAGGGGGCTAATCAGCCCCAGCATTTT CASSPGQGANQPQHF
NA NA TRBJ2-7 TRBV2 TGTGCCAGCAGTTTAGCGGGACAGCTGTACGAGCAGTACTTC CASSLAGQLYEQYF
NA NA TRBJ2-1 TRBV5-1 TGCGCCAGCGGATTCGGGGATGCCTCCTACAATGAGCAGTTCTTC CASGFGDASYNEQFF
NA NA TRBJ2-1 TRBV30 TGTGCCTGGAGTGGACACCCGAGCTCCTACAATGAGCAGTTCTTC CAWSGHPSSYNEQFF
NA NA TRBJ2-7 TRBV9 TGTGCCAGCTCGAAGGACTCAAGCTACGAGCAGTACTTC CASSKDSSYEQYF
NA TRBD1 TRBJ1-5 TRBV14 TGTGCCAGCAGCAGGACAGGGTCCAATCAGCCCCAGCATTTT CASSRTGSNQPQHF
NA NA TRBJ2-6 TRBV5-5 TGTGCCAGCAGCTTGGTCGGAGGCTCTGGGGCCAACGTCCTGACTTTC CASSLVGGSGANVLTF
NA TRBD1 TRBJ2-7 TRBV7-2 TGTGCCAGCAGCTTAGCCCTCGGGACAGGCTCCTACGAGCAGTACTTC CASSLALGTGSYEQYF
NA NA TRBJ2-3 TRBV9 TGTGCCAGCAGCGAGGGGACTGGGAGCACAGATACGCAGTATTTT CASSEGTGSTDTQYF
NA NA TRBJ2-1 TRBV6-6 TGTGCCAGCAGTTACCGGGATGAGCAGTTCTTC CASSYRDEQFF
NA TRBD2 TRBJ2-7 TRBV5-8 TGTGCCAGCGGACCCTCGGGACTAGGGAGTGGTAAGCAGTACTTC CASGPSGLGSGKQYF
NA TRBD1 TRBJ2-3 TRBV5-1 TGCGCCAGCAGCAAGGGACAGGGGGGGACAGATACGCAGTATTTT CASSKGQGGTDTQYF
NA NA TRBJ2-7 TRBV11-2 TGTGCCAGCAGCCCCGGACAGCTTAGCTCCTACGAGCAGTACTTC CASSPGQLSSYEQYF
NA NA TRBJ1-3 TRBV7-2 TGTGCCAGCAGCAACCTCGGCGGCAGCTCTGGAAACACCATATATTTT CASSNLGGSSGNTIYF
NA NA TRBJ1-5 TRBV5-6 TGTGCCAGCAGCCCCCCGGGTGGCAATCAGCCCCAGCATTTT CASSPPGGNQPQHF
NA NA TRBJ1-2 TRBV28 TGTGCCAGCAGCCAGGGGCAGTTAAACTATGGCTACACCTTC CASSQGQLNYGYTF
NA NA TRBJ1-4 TRBV19 TGTGCCAGTAGTGACGTAAGGCAGGGTAATGAAAAACTGTTTTTT CASSDVRQGNEKLFF
once NA TRBJ1-3 TRBV7-9 TGTGCCAGCAGCTTAGGCCCTATGGGTGGTGAAATTGGAAACACCATATATTTT CASSLGPMGGEIGNTIYF
NA NA TRBJ1-2 TRBV19 TGTGCCAGTAGTATCAGGCAAATCTCCTATGGCTACACCTTC CASSIRQISYGYTF
few NA TRBJ2-5 TRBV7-9 TGTGCCAGCAGCCCAAGGGGGTCCCAAGAGACCCAGTACTTC CASSPRGSQETQYF
once TRBD2 TRBJ2-7 TRBV5-1 TGCGCCAGCAGCTGGACTCTAGCGGGGGATAATTACGAGCAGTACTTC CASSWTLAGDNYEQYF
NA TRBD1 TRBJ2-2 TRBV9 TGTGCCAGCAGCGTGGCCCTGTCTAGACAGGGGGACGGGGAGCTGTTTTTT CASSVALSRQGDGELFF
NA TRBD1 TRBJ1-1 TRBV29-1 TGCAGCGCCATGGGACAGGTTAACACTGAAGCTTTCTTT CSAMGQVNTEAFF
NA NA TRBJ1-1 TRBV27 TGTGCCAGCAGTTCAGGGATGGGGGTTGGCACTGAAGCTTTCTTT CASSSGMGVGTEAFF
NA NA TRBJ1-1 TRBV27 TGTGCCAGCAACCAAGGAGGAGGCTGGTTCACTGAAGCTTTCTTT CASNQGGGWFTEAFF
once NA TRBJ1-1 TRBV6-5 TGTGCCAGCAGCCCAACGGGGGGCCACACTGAAGCTTTCTTT CASSPTGGHTEAFF
once TRBD1 TRBJ1-2 TRBV2 TGTGCCAGCAGTGACCGCAGGTCGGACAGGGCCAAAGGCAGCTATGGCTACACCTTC CASSDRRSDRAKGSYGYTF
NA TRBD1 TRBJ2-4 TRBV2 TGTGCCAGCAGTAAGGACAGGGAGGAAAACATTCAGTACTTC CASSKDREENIQYF
NA NA TRBJ1-2 TRBV5-1 TGCGCCAGCAGCTTGAGAGGTAATGGCTACACCTTC CASSLRGNGYTF
NA TRBD1 TRBJ1-5 TRBV19 TGTGCCAGTAGTCCAGGACAGGGGGAATTTCAGCCCCAGCATTTT CASSPGQGEFQPQHF
NA TRBD2 TRBJ2-5 TRBV6-6 TGTGCCAGCAGGCCGGGACTAGCGGGCTCCGAGACCCAGTACTTC CASRPGLAGSETQYF
NA NA TRBJ2-7 TRBV5-1 TGCGCCAGCAGCTTGCCGTTGGGATACGAGCAGTACTTC CASSLPLGYEQYF
many TRBD1 TRBJ2-7 TRBV9 TGTGCCAGCAGCTCAGACGGACAGGGAAGGAACGAGCAGTACTTC CASSSDGQGRNEQYF
NA TRBD2 TRBJ2-3 TRBV7-9 TGTGCGGGGGGGGTAGCGCGACCCCACAGCACAGATACGCAGTATTTT CAGGVARPHSTDTQYF
NA NA TRBJ1-1 TRBV6-5 TGTGCCAGCAGTTTGTTTGGGAACACTGAAGCTTTCTTT CASSLFGNTEAFF
NA NA TRBJ1-1 TRBV7-9 TGTGCCAGCAGCTTTTGGGGGGCCACTGAAGCTTTCTTT CASSFWGATEAFF
few NA TRBJ2-6 TRBV2 TGTGCCAGCAGTGAAGATCGGTCTGGGGCCAACGTCCTGACTTTC CASSEDRSGANVLTF
NA NA TRBJ1-1 TRBV6-6 TGTGCCAGCGGGGGGCAAGGGATGGTCACTGAAGCTTTCTTT CASGGQGMVTEAFF
NA NA TRBJ1-2 TRBV2 TGTGCCAGCGAGCTAAGACCCTTGGATGGCTACACCTTC CASELRPLDGYTF
NA NA TRBJ1-2 TRBV5-1 TGCGCCAGCAGCTTGGCAGGGCCACTCGAAGAGGGCTACACCTTC CASSLAGPLEEGYTF
NA NA TRBJ2-7 TRBV7-9 TGTGCCAGCAGCTCGGGCGTATCCTACGAGCAGTACTTC CASSSGVSYEQYF
once NA TRBJ1-6 TRBV5-6 TGTGCCAGCAGCTTGGGAGGGAAGTGGTCACCCCTCCACTTT CASSLGGKWSPLHF
NA NA TRBJ2-1 TRBV5-6 TGTGCCAGCAGCCCCGGGTACGGCCACAATGAGCAGTTCTTC CASSPGYGHNEQFF
NA NA TRBJ1-1 TRBV30 TGTGCCTGGAGTGCGGGGGGGCGGAGCACTGAAGCTTTCTTT CAWSAGGRSTEAFF
NA NA TRBJ2-1 TRBV4-2 TGTGCCAGCAGCCGACAGAAAGGGGGGGGTGGGTCCTACAATGAGCAGTTCTTC CASSRQKGGGGSYNEQFF